A single sample gave rise to the 6 T cell receptor beta chains below, sequenced in a study of cytomegalovirus exposure and HLA in healthy donors. Both 60 Vbeta primers and 13 Jbeta primers went into the PCR. Profiled with immunoSEQ multiplex PCR; TCRdb holds only in-frame clones, not every one. The table lists about 160,000 clones, approximately 75% of them singletons. Sequenced material: PBMCs. The receptors derive from a man aged 50 or older in good health and CMV-seropositive.

The gene calls are TRBV11-2 and TRBJ1-1; 8 nucleotides agree with TRBD1. The CDR3 runs 15 residues. Germline V lookup: CDR1 SGHAT, CDR2 FQNNGV. Trimming took 2 bases from V and 1 from J; bases not matched to a gene: 3. This CDR3 reads CASSLYGTGNTEAFF. The CDR3 nucleotides are TGTGCCAGCAGCTTATACGGGACAGGGAACACTGAAGCTTTCTTT. Supplemented by reference TRBV11-2 and TRBJ1-1, the full variable domain reads EAGVAQSPRYKIIEKRQSVAFWCNPISGHATLYWYQQILGQGPKLLIQFQNNGVVDDSQLPKDRFSAERLKGVDSTLKIQPAKLEDSAVYLCASSLYGTGNTEAFFGQGTRLTVV.

The chain uses TRBV11-2 and TRBJ2-3; possibly TRBD2 for D (7 bases). The CDR3 length is 13 residues. Germline V lookup: CDR1 SGHAT, CDR2 FQNNGV. V was clipped by 4 bases and J by 12 bases, with 17 bases between them. The CDR3 loop reads CASSSGGGGTQYF. As DNA, the CDR3 is TGTGCCAGCAGCTCTGGAGGGGGGGGGACCCAGTATTTT.

The V and J genes are TRBV28 and TRBJ1-5; 10 nucleotides align to TRBD1. The CDR3 length is 16 residues. After removal of 5 bases from V and 1 base from J, the junction contained 5 bases not matched to a gene. Germline CDR1 MDHEN, CDR2 SYDVKM. CDR3 residues: CASSRPGQGSNQPQHF. CDR3 in DNA: TGTGCCAGCAGTCGACCGGGACAGGGGAGCAATCAGCCCCAGCATTTT.

This sequence joins TRBV6-1 and TRBJ2-7; TRBD2 matches 9 bases. Trimming took 0 bases from V and 4 from J; bases not matched to a gene: 1. Germline lookup yields CDR1 MNHNS and CDR2 SASEGT. The CDR3 is made up of 14 amino acids. The CDR3 region has the DNA TGTGCCAGCAGTGAAGCTCTAGCGGGGTACGAGCAGTACTTC. Its protein product is CASSEALAGYEQYF.

The J gene is TRBJ1-1, the V gene TRBV7-2, with 9 bases matching TRBD1. The germline gives CDR1 SGHTA, CDR2 FQGNSA. With 11 bases clipped from V and 11 bases from J, the junction kept 12 bases outside the gene matches. This CDR3 contains 12 residues. The CDR3 reads CACRDRVSRAFF. For the CDR3, the DNA is TGTGCCTGCCGGGACAGGGTATCTAGGGCTTTCTTT.

The chain couples TRBV6-5 to TRBJ1-3, with a possible D match to TRBD1 (5 bases). Germline V gene data show CDR1 as MNHEY and CDR2 as SVGAGI. With 0 bases removed from V and 1 base from J, the gap between germline ends came to 7 bases. The CDR3 is made up of 15 amino acids. Written as DNA, the CDR3 is TGTGCCAGCAGTTACTCGTCAGGGTCTGGAAACACCATATATTTT. Translation: CASSYSSGSGNTIYF.